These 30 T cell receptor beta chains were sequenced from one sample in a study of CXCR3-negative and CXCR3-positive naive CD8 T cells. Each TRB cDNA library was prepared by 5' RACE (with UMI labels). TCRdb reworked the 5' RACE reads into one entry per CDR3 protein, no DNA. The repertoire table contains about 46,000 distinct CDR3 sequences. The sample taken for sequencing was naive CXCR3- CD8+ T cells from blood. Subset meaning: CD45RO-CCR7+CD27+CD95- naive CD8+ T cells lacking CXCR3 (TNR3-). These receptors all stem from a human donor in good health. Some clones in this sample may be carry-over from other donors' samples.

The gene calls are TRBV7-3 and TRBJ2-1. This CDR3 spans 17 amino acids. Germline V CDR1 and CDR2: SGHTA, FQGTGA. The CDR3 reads CASSLTAAAYSYNEQFF. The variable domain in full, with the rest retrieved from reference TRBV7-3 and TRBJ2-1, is GAGVSQTPSNKVTEKGKYVELRCDPISGHTALYWYRQSLGQGPEFLIYFQGTGAADDSGLPNDRFFAVRPEGSVSTLKIQRTERGDSAVYLCASSLTAAAYSYNEQFFGPGTRLTVL.

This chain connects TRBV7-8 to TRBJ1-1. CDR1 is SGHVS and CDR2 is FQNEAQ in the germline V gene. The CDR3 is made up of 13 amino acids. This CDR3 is CASSSQWGTEAFF.

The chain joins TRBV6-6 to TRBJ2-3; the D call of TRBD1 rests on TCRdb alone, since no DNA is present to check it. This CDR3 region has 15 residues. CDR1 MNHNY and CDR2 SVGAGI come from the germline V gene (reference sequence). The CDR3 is CAIGAGRGGTDTQYF.

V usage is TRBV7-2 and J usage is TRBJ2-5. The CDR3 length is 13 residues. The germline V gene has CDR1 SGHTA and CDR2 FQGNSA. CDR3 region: CASSLQMEETQYF. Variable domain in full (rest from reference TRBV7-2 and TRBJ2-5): GAGVSQSPSNKVTEKGKDVELRCDPISGHTALYWYRQSLGQGLEFLIYFQGNSAPDKSGLPSDRFSAERTGGSVSTLTIQRTQQEDSAVYLCASSLQMEETQYFGPGTRLLVL.

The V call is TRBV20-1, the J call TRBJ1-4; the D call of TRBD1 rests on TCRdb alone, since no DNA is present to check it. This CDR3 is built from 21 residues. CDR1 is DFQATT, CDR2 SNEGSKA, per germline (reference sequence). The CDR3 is CSAYGDWTGEDARLTNEKLFF.

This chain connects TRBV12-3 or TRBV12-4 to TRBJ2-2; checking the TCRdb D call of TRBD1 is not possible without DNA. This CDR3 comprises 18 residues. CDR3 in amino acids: CASSFGVPGVRATGELFF.

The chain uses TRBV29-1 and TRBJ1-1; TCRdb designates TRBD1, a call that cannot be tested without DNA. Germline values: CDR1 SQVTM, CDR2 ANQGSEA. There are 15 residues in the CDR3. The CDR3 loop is CSVDPRADMNTEAFF.

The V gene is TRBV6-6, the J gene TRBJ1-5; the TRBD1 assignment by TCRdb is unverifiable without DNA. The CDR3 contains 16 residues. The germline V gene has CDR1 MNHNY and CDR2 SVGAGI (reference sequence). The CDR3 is CASSYPQTESNQPQHF.

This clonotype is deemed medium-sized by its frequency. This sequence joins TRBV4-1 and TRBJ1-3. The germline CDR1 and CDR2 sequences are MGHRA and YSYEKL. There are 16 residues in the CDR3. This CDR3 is CASSQLYDNSGNTIYF.

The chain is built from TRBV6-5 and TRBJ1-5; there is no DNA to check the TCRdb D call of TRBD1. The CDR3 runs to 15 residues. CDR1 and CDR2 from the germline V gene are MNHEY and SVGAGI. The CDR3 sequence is CASSYSRGVNQPQHF.

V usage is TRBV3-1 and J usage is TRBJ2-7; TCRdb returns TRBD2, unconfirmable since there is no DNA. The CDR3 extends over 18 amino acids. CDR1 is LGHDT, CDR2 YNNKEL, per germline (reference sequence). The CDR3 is CASSQEILAGDRWYEQYF.

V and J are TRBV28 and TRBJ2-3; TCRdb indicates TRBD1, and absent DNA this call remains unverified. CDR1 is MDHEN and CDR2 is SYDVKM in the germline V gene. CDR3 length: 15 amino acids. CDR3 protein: CASSLGQGRTDTQYF. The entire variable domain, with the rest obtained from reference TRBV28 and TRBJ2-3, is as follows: DVKVTQSSRYLVKRTGEKVFLECVQDMDHENMFWYRQDPGLGLRLIYFSYDVKMKEKGDIPEGYSVSREKKERFSLILESASTNQTSMYLCASSLGQGRTDTQYFGPGTRLTVL.

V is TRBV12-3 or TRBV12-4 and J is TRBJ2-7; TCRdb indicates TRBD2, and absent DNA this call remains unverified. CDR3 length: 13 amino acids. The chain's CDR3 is CASSFGEVTEQYF.

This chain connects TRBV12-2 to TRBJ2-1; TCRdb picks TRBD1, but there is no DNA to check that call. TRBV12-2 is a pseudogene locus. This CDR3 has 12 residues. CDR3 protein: CASRSRDNEQFF.

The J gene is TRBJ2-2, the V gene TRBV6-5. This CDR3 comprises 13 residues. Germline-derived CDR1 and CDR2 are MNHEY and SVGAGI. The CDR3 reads CASSYSEDRELFF.

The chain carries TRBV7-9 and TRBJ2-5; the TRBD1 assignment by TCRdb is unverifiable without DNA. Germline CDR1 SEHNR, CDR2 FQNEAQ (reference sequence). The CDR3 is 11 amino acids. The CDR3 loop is CASSLGQGYYF. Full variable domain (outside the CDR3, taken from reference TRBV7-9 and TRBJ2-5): DTGVSQNPRHKITKRGQNVTFRCDPISEHNRLYWYRQTLGQGPEFLTYFQNEAQLEKSRLLSDRFSAERPKGSFSTLEIQRTEQGDSAMYLCASSLGQGYYFGPGTRLLVL.

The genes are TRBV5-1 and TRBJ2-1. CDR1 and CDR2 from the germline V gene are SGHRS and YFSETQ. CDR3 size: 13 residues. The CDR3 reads CASSSTTYNEQFF.

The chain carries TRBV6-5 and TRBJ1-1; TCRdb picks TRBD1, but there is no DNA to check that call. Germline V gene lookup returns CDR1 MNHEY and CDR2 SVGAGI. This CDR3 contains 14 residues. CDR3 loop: CASSHPLMNTEAFF.

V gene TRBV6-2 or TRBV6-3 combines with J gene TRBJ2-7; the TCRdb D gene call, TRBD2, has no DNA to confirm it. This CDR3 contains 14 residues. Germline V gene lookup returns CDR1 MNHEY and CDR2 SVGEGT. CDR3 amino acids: CASSYLGLVYEQYF.

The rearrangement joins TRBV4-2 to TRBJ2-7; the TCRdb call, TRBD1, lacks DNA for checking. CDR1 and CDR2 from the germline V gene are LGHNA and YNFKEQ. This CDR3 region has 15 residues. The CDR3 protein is CASSQRVRGIDEQYF.

The CDR3 reads CASSFGGVTWGQYF. V gene TRBV12-3 or TRBV12-4 combines with J gene TRBJ2-5; with no DNA, the TCRdb D assignment of TRBD2 cannot be verified. CDR3 length equals 14 residues.

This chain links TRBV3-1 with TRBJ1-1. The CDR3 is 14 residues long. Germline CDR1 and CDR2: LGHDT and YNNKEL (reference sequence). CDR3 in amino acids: CASSQVLGVGEAFF.

CDR3 residues: CASSSLGTSGGAASYNEQFF. The V and J genes are TRBV28 and TRBJ2-1; TCRdb's D gene call, TRBD2, goes unchecked for lack of DNA. The CDR3 length is 20 residues. Germline values: CDR1 MDHEN, CDR2 SYDVKM.

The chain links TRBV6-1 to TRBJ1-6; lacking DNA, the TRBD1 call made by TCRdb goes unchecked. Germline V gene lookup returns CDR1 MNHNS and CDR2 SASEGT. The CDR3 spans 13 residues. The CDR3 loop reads CASEQGEVSPLHF.

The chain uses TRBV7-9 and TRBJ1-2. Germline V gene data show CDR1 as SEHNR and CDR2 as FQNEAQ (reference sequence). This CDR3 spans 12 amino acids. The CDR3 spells CASSSGSYGYTF.

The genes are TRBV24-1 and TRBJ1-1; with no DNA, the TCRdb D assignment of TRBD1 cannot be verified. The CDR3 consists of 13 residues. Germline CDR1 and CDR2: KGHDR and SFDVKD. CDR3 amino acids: CATTKDGGTEAYF.

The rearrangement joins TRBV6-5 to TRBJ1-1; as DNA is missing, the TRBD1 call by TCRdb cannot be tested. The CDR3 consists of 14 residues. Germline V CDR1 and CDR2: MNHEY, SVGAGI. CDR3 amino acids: CASSYSGNPREAFF.

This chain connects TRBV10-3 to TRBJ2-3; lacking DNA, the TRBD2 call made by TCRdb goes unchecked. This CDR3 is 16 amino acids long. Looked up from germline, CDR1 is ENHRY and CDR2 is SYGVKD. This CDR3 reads CAISGIAGGPTDTQYF.

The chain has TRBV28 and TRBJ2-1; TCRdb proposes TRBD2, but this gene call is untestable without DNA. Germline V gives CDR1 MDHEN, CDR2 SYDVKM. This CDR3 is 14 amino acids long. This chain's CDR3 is CASSITSFYNEQFF.

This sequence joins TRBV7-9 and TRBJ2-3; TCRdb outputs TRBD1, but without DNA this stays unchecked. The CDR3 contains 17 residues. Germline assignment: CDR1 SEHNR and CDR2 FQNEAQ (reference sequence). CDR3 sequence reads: CASSLALVGERTDTQYF.